A selection of T cell receptor beta chains follows, all from one sample in a study of T cell clones after liver transplantation. TCRdb keeps only in-frame clones here, not all; method: immunoSEQ multiplex PCR. This repertoire shows 9,000 to 10,000 clones, approximately 72% found once; its top ten account for more than 20%. Sample: CD8+ T cells from blood, taken at the roughly 15-month timepoint. The receptors were gathered from a human patient who received a liver transplant. The graft donor may account for some of the T cells. CDR3s include the opening cysteine and the closing phenylalanine or tryptophan. A D gene is named only where the DNA matches it firmly. Clone size is given for some rows only: seen once, a few or many times, or a class if the clone is expanded.

d_call	j_call	v_call	clone_size	cdr3_aa	cdr3_nt
TRBD1	TRBJ2-1	TRBV7-6	NA	CASSGRTGDEQFF	TGTGCCAGCAGCGGAAGGACAGGGGATGAGCAGTTCTTC
NA	TRBJ1-2	TRBV27	NA	CASSSGASYGYTF	TGTGCCAGCAGTTCCGGGGCCAGCTATGGCTACACCTTC
NA	TRBJ1-1	TRBV6-1	once	CASSYPSGDAFF	TGTGCCAGCAGTTATCCGAGCGGGGATGCTTTCTTT
NA	TRBJ1-2	TRBV27	few	CASSFTGDGYGYTF	TGTGCCAGCAGTTTTACGGGGGATGGCTATGGCTACACCTTC
TRBD2	TRBJ2-2	TRBV11-2	NA	CASSPPAGGGELFF	TGTGCCAGCAGCCCTCCTGCGGGGGGCGGGGAGCTGTTTTTT
NA	TRBJ2-5	TRBV7-6	NA	CASSVPGVLWTQYF	TGTGCCAGCAGCGTGCCCGGGGTTCTTTGGACCCAGTACTTC
NA	TRBJ2-7	TRBV27	NA	CASSLSHNSYEQYF	TGTGCCAGCAGTTTAAGTCACAACTCCTACGAGCAGTACTTC
NA	TRBJ1-5	TRBV21-1	NA	CASSKDYEQGCNQPQHF	TGTGCCAGCAGCAAAGATTACGAACAGGGGTGCAATCAGCCCCAGCATTTT
NA	TRBJ2-3	TRBV4-1	NA	CASSQDLGVSDTQYF	TGCGCCAGCAGCCAAGATCTGGGGGTTTCAGATACGCAGTATTTT
NA	TRBJ2-4	TRBV19	once	CASSFTGQGWENIQYF	TGTGCCAGTAGTTTCACAGGGCAGGGTTGGGAAAACATTCAGTACTTC
NA	TRBJ1-5	TRBV7-8	once	CATRGPNQPQHF	TGTGCCACACGCGGGCCTAATCAGCCCCAGCATTTT
TRBD1	TRBJ1-4	TRBV2	medium-sized	CASSTWDRGEKLFF	TGTGCCAGCAGCACATGGGACAGGGGAGAAAAACTGTTTTTT
NA	TRBJ2-2	TRBV4-1	NA	CASSQVHSSTGELFF	TGCGCCAGCAGCCAAGTGCACAGCTCCACCGGGGAGCTGTTTTTT
TRBD1	TRBJ2-5	TRBV6-1	medium-sized	CASSAGQEPETQYF	TGTGCCAGCAGTGCCGGACAGGAACCAGAGACCCAGTACTTC
NA	TRBJ2-3	TRBV27	once	CASSLYGQKSDTQYF	TGTGCCAGCAGTTTATATGGACAGAAGTCAGATACGCAGTATTTT
NA	TRBJ2-2	TRBV29-1	NA	CSVADITGELFF	TGCAGCGTTGCCGACATCACCGGGGAGCTGTTTTTT
TRBD2	TRBJ2-3	TRBV27	NA	CASSPLAGAFKSTDTQYF	TGTGCCAGCAGCCCGCTAGCGGGGGCCTTTAAGAGCACAGATACGCAGTATTTT
NA	TRBJ2-1	TRBV5-5	NA	CASSLVAGNEQFF	TGTGCCAGCAGCTTGGTGGCAGGCAATGAGCAGTTCTTC
TRBD1	TRBJ1-5	TRBV15	NA	CATSRDLRGRNQAQPQHF	TGTGCCACCAGCAGAGATCTCAGGGGGCGGAATCAGGCTCAGCCCCAGCATTTT
TRBD2	TRBJ2-4	TRBV15	NA	CATSRDSSGVNIQYF	TGTGCCACCAGCAGAGATTCTAGCGGGGTAAACATTCAGTACTTC
TRBD2	TRBJ2-4	TRBV11-3	NA	CASSSTSGMVGKNIQYF	TGTGCCAGCAGCTCGACTAGCGGGATGGTCGGCAAAAACATTCAGTACTTC
NA	TRBJ2-2	TRBV19	NA	CASRNRAEELFF	TGTGCCAGTAGGAACAGGGCCGAGGAGCTGTTTTTT
TRBD1	TRBJ2-7	TRBV19	NA	CASSRTGGDTYEQYF	TGTGCCAGTAGCCGGACAGGGGGCGACACCTACGAGCAGTACTTC
NA	TRBJ1-5	TRBV4-2	NA	CASSQEGFDRYSNQPQHF	TGTGCCAGCAGCCAAGAAGGGTTTGACAGGTATAGCAATCAGCCCCAGCATTTT
TRBD2	TRBJ2-1	TRBV19	NA	CASSDPAGGLSSYNEQFF	TGTGCCAGTAGTGATCCAGCGGGAGGGCTAAGCTCCTACAATGAGCAGTTCTTC
TRBD1	TRBJ2-2	TRBV28	NA	CASSWDRDTGELFF	TGTGCCAGCAGTTGGGACAGGGACACCGGGGAGCTGTTTTTT
TRBD1	TRBJ1-1	TRBV6-4	NA	CASSEVPGQGMNTEAFF	TGTGCCAGCAGTGAGGTGCCGGGACAGGGGATGAACACTGAAGCTTTCTTT
NA	TRBJ2-1	TRBV6-5	NA	CASSLQGPFYNEQFF	TGTGCCAGCAGTTTACAGGGCCCCTTCTACAATGAGCAGTTCTTC
NA	TRBJ2-3	TRBV19	NA	CASSGTPIHTDTQYF	TGTGCCAGTAGTGGAACCCCTATCCATACAGATACGCAGTATTTT
NA	TRBJ1-2	TRBV19	NA	CASSPSGGSNYGYTF	TGTGCCAGTAGTCCCTCTGGGGGCAGTAACTATGGCTACACCTTC
TRBD2	TRBJ2-2	TRBV6-4	NA	CASSELAGNTGELFF	TGTGCCAGCAGTGAACTAGCGGGGAACACCGGGGAGCTGTTTTTT
NA	TRBJ2-1	TRBV10-2	NA	CASSTALVHNEQFF	TGCGCCAGCTCAACGGCTCTTGTCCACAATGAGCAGTTCTTC
NA	TRBJ2-1	TRBV7-9	NA	CASRGQAEQFF	TGTGCCAGCAGAGGGCAGGCTGAGCAGTTCTTC
NA	TRBJ2-1	TRBV19	NA	CASKISGGAYNEQFF	TGTGCCAGTAAAATATCAGGGGGGGCCTACAATGAGCAGTTCTTC
NA	TRBJ2-1	TRBV5-4	NA	CASSSTSGSREQFF	TGTGCCAGCAGCTCAACCTCTGGCTCCCGTGAGCAGTTCTTC
TRBD2	TRBJ2-2	TRBV28	once	CASSPWGVAGGPNTGELFF	TGTGCCAGCAGCCCTTGGGGGGTAGCGGGGGGTCCGAACACCGGGGAGCTGTTTTTT